This T cell receptor beta chain was captured in a study of Graves' ophthalmopathy and Graves' hyperthyroidism. Whole-study context: At initial diagnosis, peripheral blood was obtained, and this preceded any treatment. Whole-study findings and limits: In predicting ophthalmopathy progression, the model reached 70.59% sensitivity and 72.22% specificity.

Under 3 months in duration, the ophthalmopathy in affected donors had moderate-to-severe activity, CAS ≥3 and NOSPECS ≥4. The PBMCs had their origin in about 9.7 ml of fresh peripheral blood. Investigators amplified TCR beta CDR3 regions from RNA transcripts. Second-round multiplex PCR came after first-round RT-PCR with HTBI primers. In TCRdb, the multiplex PCR reads were re-called with MiXCR into one record per CDR3 protein. The sample yields under 200,000 distinct CDR3 sequences, 30% to 45% seen once. Comment on this clonotype: Its antigen remains unidentified.

This TCR came from a woman aged 40-49 years with Graves' ophthalmopathy. The sequenced material came from peripheral blood.

CDR3: CASSYGAGEETQYF. In DNA, the CDR3 is TGTGCCAGCAGTTATGGGGCAGGGGAAGAGACCCAGTACTTC. The rearrangement links TRBV6-5 to TRBJ2-5; the D gene is possibly TRBD1 (6 bases). Germline lookup yields CDR1 MNHEY and CDR2 SVGAGI. V dropped 3 bases and J dropped 3 bases, with 11 bases sitting between them. This CDR3 is 14 amino acids long.